Below, 21 T cell receptor beta chains from the same sample are listed, as sequenced in a study of T cells after yellow fever vaccination. TCRdb called the 5' RACE reads again in MiXCR, with one record for every CDR3 protein. The repertoire holds about 130,000 distinct CDR3 sequences, with 7.5% to 10% as singletons. The sample consisted of CD8+ T cells sorted from PBMCs, taken on the day of the yellow fever booster vaccination. The receptors were gathered from a man younger than 35 who received the YFV17D yellow fever vaccine.

This chain links TRBV7-9 with TRBJ2-7, with 7 bases lining up with TRBD2. The germline gives CDR1 SEHNR, CDR2 FQNEAQ (reference sequence). The CDR3 consists of 15 residues. With V trimmed by 5 bases and J by 2 bases, 9 bases remained unmatched. CDR3 loop: CASSPGGSGTYEQYV. CDR3 bases: TGTGCCAGCAGCCCCGGGGGGTCGGGGACCTACGAGCAGTACGTC.

The chain employs TRBV7-8 and TRBJ2-5; 7 nucleotides align to TRBD2. This CDR3 region has 14 residues. The junction had 8 bases not matched to a gene; V was cut back by 8 bases and J by 2 bases. CDR1 is SGHVS and CDR2 is FQNEAQ in the germline V gene. The CDR3 loop is CASGTGTTQETQYF. CDR3 nucleotides: TGTGCCAGCGGAACCGGGACTACGCAAGAGACCCAGTACTTC.

The V gene is TRBV7-8, the J gene TRBJ1-2, with D possibly matching TRBD1 (6 bases). CDR3 length: 16 amino acids. Trimming cost V 5 bases and J 3 bases, with 19 bases left between them. Germline V lookup: CDR1 SGHVS, CDR2 FQNEAQ. In DNA, the CDR3 is TGTGCCAGCAGCGTCAATTTGGGGGCAGGGGACTATGGCTACACCTTC. Translation: CASSVNLGAGDYGYTF.

A remark on this clonotype: In this CDR3 the conserved last residue, phenylalanine or tryptophan, is missing, so a read error is likely. The limits of the CDR3 on the DNA are not certain, so only TCRdb's listed CDR3 is given. The chain carries TRBV20-1 and TRBJ2-1. Germline-derived CDR1 and CDR2 are DFQATT and SNEGSKA (reference sequence). Termini included, the CDR3 measures 8 amino acids. CDR3 residues: CSATTSRV.

In its sample, this clonotype was seen a few times. This rearrangement joins TRBV18 to TRBJ2-1; tentative D call: TRBD1 (5 bases). Deletions cut 2 bases from V and 5 bases from J, with 10 bases between. CDR3 size: 14 residues. Germline V gives CDR1 KGHSH, CDR2 LQKENI. The CDR3 protein is CASSPVRQHNEQFF. The CDR3 nucleotides read TGTGCCAGCTCACCAGTAAGACAGCACAATGAGCAGTTCTTC.

The rearrangement links TRBV7-7 to TRBJ2-5; D gene uncertain. V was cut by 1 base and J by 6 bases, with 6 bases left in between. This CDR3 has 12 amino acids. Germline V gene lookup returns CDR1 SSHAT and CDR2 FNYEAQ (reference sequence). The CDR3 DNA sequence: TGTGCCAGCAGCTTAGACTACCAGACCCAGTACTTC. Translated: CASSLDYQTQYF.

The CDR3 sequence: CASSVEGRPGTQYF. DNA for the CDR3: TGTGCCAGCAGCGTAGAGGGTCGTCCGGGTACGCAGTATTTT. This sequence joins TRBV9 and TRBJ2-3, with no clear D. This CDR3 region has 14 residues. Trimming took off 0 bases at V and 8 bases at J, with 13 bases between the two ends. Germline V gene sequence: CDR1 SGDLS, CDR2 YYNGEE.

This clonotype was seen ten or more times. The rearrangement links TRBV20-1 to TRBJ1-5, with 7 positions matching TRBD1. Germline V CDR1 and CDR2: DFQATT, SNEGSKA (reference sequence). Germline trimming cut 3 bases from V and 5 bases from J; bases unmatched to any gene: 10. The CDR3 runs 15 residues. The CDR3 nucleotides are TGCAGTGCTAGCGATTCGACAGGGTTCTATCAGCCCCAGCATTTT. Translating gives CSASDSTGFYQPQHF.

CDR3 residues: CASSPGTPEAFF. CDR3 nucleotide sequence: TGTGCCAGTAGTCCAGGGACTCCGGAAGCTTTCTTT. The rearrangement uses TRBV19 and TRBJ1-1; possible D gene TRBD1, 5 bases. V was shortened by 5 bases and J by 8 bases, with 12 bases between the two germline ends. Germline V CDR1 and CDR2: LNHDA, SQIVND (reference sequence). CDR3 length: 12 amino acids.

The V and J genes are TRBV24-1 and TRBJ2-1; 8 nucleotides match TRBD1. The CDR3 has 14 amino acids. V shed 3 bases, J shed 7 bases, and the junction held 4 bases outside the gene matches. The V gene's germline CDR1 is KGHDR and CDR2 SFDVKD. The CDR3 sequence: CATSDRDRPNEQFF. Written as DNA, the CDR3 is TGTGCCACCAGTGATCGGGACAGGCCAAATGAGCAGTTCTTC.

This clonotype was found a few times. The chain couples TRBV6-5 to TRBJ2-1, with 11 nucleotides matching TRBD2. Losses at the gene ends were 0 bases for V and 5 bases for J; bases not matched to a gene: 3. The CDR3 loop spans 16 amino acids. Germline CDR1 MNHEY, CDR2 SVGAGI. The CDR3 sequence: CASSYSIAGGDNEQFF. In DNA, the CDR3 is TGTGCCAGCAGTTACTCGATAGCGGGGGGGGACAATGAGCAGTTCTTC.

The V gene is TRBV4-3, the J gene TRBJ2-1; D gene uncertain. CDR1 is LGHNA, CDR2 YSLEER, per germline. Trimming pared 0 bases from V and 7 bases from J, leaving 7 bases between. CDR3 size: 13 residues. The CDR3 loop is CASSQDWLNEQFF. The CDR3 DNA reads TGCGCCAGCAGCCAAGATTGGCTAAATGAGCAGTTCTTC.

The chain combines TRBV5-4 with TRBJ2-5; TRBD1 aligns across 9 bases. V lost 3 bases to trimming and J lost 3 bases; unmatched junction nucleotides: 0. The CDR3 has 13 amino acids. Germline V gene data show CDR1 as SGHNT and CDR2 as YYREEE (reference sequence). The CDR3 nucleotides are TGTGCCAGCAGCTGGACAGGGGAAGAGACCCAGTACTTC. As protein: CASSWTGEETQYF.

This chain links TRBV5-5 with TRBJ1-2; 10 positions match TRBD1. The CDR3 covers 18 residues. Germline V lookup: CDR1 SGHKS, CDR2 YYEKEE (reference sequence). J gave up 4 bases and V 2 bases, and 14 bases lay outside the gene matches. The CDR3 DNA follows: TGTGCCAGCAGCTTTGAGTTTTGGACAGGGGGTCCGGGCTATGGCTACACCTTC. Its protein product is CASSFEFWTGGPGYGYTF.

In this sample, this clonotype turned up a few times. The rearrangement uses TRBV19 and TRBJ1-5; TRBD1 agrees at 7 bases. V shed 9 bases and J 5 bases; nucleotides not matched to a gene: 10. Per germline, CDR1 LNHDA and CDR2 SQIVND (reference sequence). This CDR3 has 14 residues. The CDR3 region has the DNA TGTGCCAGCACTCCGACAGGGAGGCATCAGCCCCAGCATTTT. It yields the protein CASTPTGRHQPQHF. Variable domain in full (rest from reference TRBV19 and TRBJ1-5): DGGITQSPKYLFRKEGQNVTLSCEQNLNHDAMYWYRQDPGQGLRLIYYSQIVNDFQKGDIAEGYSVSREKKESFPLTVTSAQKNPTAFYLCASTPTGRHQPQHFGDGTRLSIL.

This clonotype came up a few times. J is TRBJ2-7 and V is TRBV19; the match to TRBD1 covers 7 bases. Losses at the gene ends were 2 bases for V and 3 bases for J; bases not matched to a gene: 4. CDR1 and CDR2 from the germline V gene are LNHDA and SQIVND (reference sequence). The CDR3 is 14 amino acids. This chain's CDR3 is CASSIRDRNYEQYF. Written as DNA, the CDR3 is TGTGCCAGTAGTATAAGGGACAGAAACTACGAGCAGTACTTC. Full variable domain (missing parts from reference TRBV19 and TRBJ2-7): DGGITQSPKYLFRKEGQNVTLSCEQNLNHDAMYWYRQDPGQGLRLIYYSQIVNDFQKGDIAEGYSVSREKKESFPLTVTSAQKNPTAFYLCASSIRDRNYEQYFGPGTRLTVT.

This chain links TRBV6-6 with TRBJ1-6, with D perhaps matching TRBD1 (5 bases). Trimming stripped 0 bases from V and 10 bases from J, with 19 bases between. The germline CDR1 and CDR2 sequences are MNHNY and SVGAGI (reference sequence). CDR3 length equals 17 residues. In DNA form, the CDR3 reads TGTGCCAGCAGTTACTCGAGACAGAGTCAGGCAGGGTCACCCCTCCACTTT. Translating gives CASSYSRQSQAGSPLHF.

This clonotype was seen only a few times. V gene TRBV18 combines with J gene TRBJ2-3; TRBD2 agrees at 9 bases. The V gene's germline CDR1 is KGHSH and CDR2 LQKENI. The CDR3 totals 15 residues. Trimming at V came to 3 bases and at J to 4 bases, leaving 5 bases not matched to a gene. CDR3 nucleotides: TGTGCCAGCTCACCCGGCGGGGGGGCCGCAGATACGCAGTATTTT. Encoded protein: CASSPGGGAADTQYF.

This clonotype was seen a few times. V gene TRBV4-1 combines with J gene TRBJ2-5, with D tentatively TRBD2 (5 bases). Germline V gene lookup returns CDR1 MGHRA and CDR2 YSYEKL. Trimming shortened V by 1 base and J by 5 bases, and 17 bases separated the two germline ends. This CDR3 has 16 residues. CDR3 bases: TGCGCCAGCAGCCAAGTCTATGTTGGCTCGGGGGAGACCCAGTACTTC. This codes for CASSQVYVGSGETQYF.

Only a few counts were recorded for this clonotype. The rearrangement joins TRBV10-2 to TRBJ1-5; D is uncertain. CDR1 is WSHSY and CDR2 is SAAADI in the germline V gene. Trimming left V 3 bases short and J 6 bases short, with 9 bases between. This CDR3 spans 13 amino acids. The CDR3 here is CASSDLGSQPQHF. Written as DNA, the CDR3 is TGCGCCAGCAGTGATCTGGGCTCTCAGCCCCAGCATTTT.

In its sample, this clonotype was seen a few times. The chain recombines TRBV10-3 with TRBJ2-3; D is unclear. Per germline, CDR1 ENHRY and CDR2 SYGVKD. The CDR3 length is 14 residues. Trimming left V 3 bases short and J 0 bases short, with 7 bases between. Here the CDR3 DNA reads TGTGCCATCAGTGACAGGCTGAGCACAGATACGCAGTATTTT. Translation gives CAISDRLSTDTQYF.